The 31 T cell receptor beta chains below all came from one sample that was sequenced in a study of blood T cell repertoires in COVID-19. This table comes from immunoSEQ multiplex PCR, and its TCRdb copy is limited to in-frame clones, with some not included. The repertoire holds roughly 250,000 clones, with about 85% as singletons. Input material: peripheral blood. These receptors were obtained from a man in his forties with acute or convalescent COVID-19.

The CDR3 spells CASSEAPPAGGYSNQPQHF. The CDR3 nucleotides are TGTGCCAGCAGTGAAGCGCCCCCGGCAGGGGGATATAGCAATCAGCCCCAGCATTTT. This chain uses TRBV2 with TRBJ1-5, with 7 bases aligning to TRBD1. Per germline, CDR1 SNHLY and CDR2 FYNNEI. CDR3 length equals 19 residues. The ends lost 0 bases at V and 0 bases at J; junction bases unmatched: 11. Variable domain in full (rest from reference TRBV2 and TRBJ1-5): EPEVTQTPSHQVTQMGQEVILRCVPISNHLYFYWYRQILGQKVEFLVSFYNNEISEKSEIFDDQFSVERPDGSNFTLKIRSTKLEDSAMYFCASSEAPPAGGYSNQPQHFGDGTRLSIL.

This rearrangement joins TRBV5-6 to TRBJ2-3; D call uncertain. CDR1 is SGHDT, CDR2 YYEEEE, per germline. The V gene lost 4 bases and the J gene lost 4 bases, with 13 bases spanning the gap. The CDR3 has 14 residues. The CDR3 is CASSPWSPADTQYF. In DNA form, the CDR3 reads TGTGCCAGCAGCCCATGGTCCCCGGCAGATACGCAGTATTTT.

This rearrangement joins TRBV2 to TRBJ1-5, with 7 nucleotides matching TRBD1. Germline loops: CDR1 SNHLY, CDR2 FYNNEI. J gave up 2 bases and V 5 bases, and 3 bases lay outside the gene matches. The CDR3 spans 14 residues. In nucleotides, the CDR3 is TGTGCCAGCAGTAACAGGGGACGCAATCAGCCCCAGCATTTT. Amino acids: CASSNRGRNQPQHF.

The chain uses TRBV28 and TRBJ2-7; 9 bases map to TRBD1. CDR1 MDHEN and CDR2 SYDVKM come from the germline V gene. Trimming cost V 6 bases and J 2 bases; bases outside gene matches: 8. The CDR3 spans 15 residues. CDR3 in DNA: TGTGCCAGCAGCTCACAGGGGGCAGGGACCTACGAGCAGTACTTC. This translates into CASSSQGAGTYEQYF.

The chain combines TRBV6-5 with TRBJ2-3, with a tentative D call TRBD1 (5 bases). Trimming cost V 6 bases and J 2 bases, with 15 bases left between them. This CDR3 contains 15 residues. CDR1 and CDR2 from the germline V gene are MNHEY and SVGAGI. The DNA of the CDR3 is TGTGCCAGCAGGCCGGGTAGGGGATCCACAGATACGCAGTATTTT. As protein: CASRPGRGSTDTQYF.

The CDR3 nucleotides are TGTGCCAGCAGCGTCCCGGGACAGGGAACAGATACGCAGTATTTT. Protein product: CASSVPGQGTDTQYF. The J gene is TRBJ2-3, the V gene TRBV7-8, with TRBD1 identical over 9 bases. The CDR3 runs to 15 residues. The V gene end was trimmed by 5 bases and the J gene end by 3 bases; junction bases not matched to a gene: 6. Germline assignment: CDR1 SGHVS and CDR2 FQNEAQ.

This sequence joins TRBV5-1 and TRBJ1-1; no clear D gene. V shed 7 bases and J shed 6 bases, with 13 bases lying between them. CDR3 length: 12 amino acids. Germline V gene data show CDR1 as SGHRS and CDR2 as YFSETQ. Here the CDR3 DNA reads TGCGCCAGCCTCCCTAGGAGGGCTGAAGCTTTCTTT. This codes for CASLPRRAEAFF.

CDR3 sequence reads: CASSQDFRDIQYF. DNA for the CDR3: TGCGCCAGCAGCCAAGATTTTCGGGACATTCAGTACTTC. The chain recombines TRBV4-3 with TRBJ2-4; no definite D call. The CDR3 sequence is 13 residues long. The V end was cut by 0 bases, the J end by 8 bases, with 8 bases between. The germline V gene has CDR1 LGHNA and CDR2 YSLEER.

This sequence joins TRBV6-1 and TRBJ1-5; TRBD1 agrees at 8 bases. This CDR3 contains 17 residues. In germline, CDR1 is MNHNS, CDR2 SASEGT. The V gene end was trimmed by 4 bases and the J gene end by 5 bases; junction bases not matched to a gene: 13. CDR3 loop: CASSGVYTGGTDQPQHF. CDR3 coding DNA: TGTGCCAGCAGTGGCGTGTACACAGGGGGGACGGATCAGCCCCAGCATTTT.

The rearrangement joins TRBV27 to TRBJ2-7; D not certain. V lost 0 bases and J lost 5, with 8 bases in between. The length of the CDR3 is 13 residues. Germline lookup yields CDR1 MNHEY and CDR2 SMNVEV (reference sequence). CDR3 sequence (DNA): TGTGCCAGCAGTTTATCCCAGGCTAACGAGCAGTACTTC. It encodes CASSLSQANEQYF.

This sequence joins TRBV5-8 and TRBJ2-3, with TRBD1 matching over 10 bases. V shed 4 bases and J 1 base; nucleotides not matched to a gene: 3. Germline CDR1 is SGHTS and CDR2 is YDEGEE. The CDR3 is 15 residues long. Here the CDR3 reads CASSPGTGGTDTQYF. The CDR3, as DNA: TGTGCCAGCAGCCCAGGGACAGGGGGCACAGATACGCAGTATTTT.

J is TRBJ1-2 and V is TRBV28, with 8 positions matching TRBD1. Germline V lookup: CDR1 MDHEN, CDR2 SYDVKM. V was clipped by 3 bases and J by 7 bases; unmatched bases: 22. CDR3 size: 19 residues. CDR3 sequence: CASSFSIDYLTGGRSGYTF. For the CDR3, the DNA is TGTGCCAGCAGTTTCTCGATCGATTATTTAACAGGGGGTCGGAGTGGCTACACCTTC.

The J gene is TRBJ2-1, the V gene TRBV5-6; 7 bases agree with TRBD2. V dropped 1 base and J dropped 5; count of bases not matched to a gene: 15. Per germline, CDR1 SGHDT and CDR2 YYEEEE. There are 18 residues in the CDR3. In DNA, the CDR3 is TGTGCCAGCAGCTTGCCACTAGCGAGCCCATTCCCCGACAATGAGCAGTTCTTC. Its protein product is CASSLPLASPFPDNEQFF.

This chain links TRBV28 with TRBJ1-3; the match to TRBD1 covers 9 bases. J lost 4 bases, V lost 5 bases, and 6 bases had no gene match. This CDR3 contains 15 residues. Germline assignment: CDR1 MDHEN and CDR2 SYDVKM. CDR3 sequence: CASSLTGGRGNTIYF. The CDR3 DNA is TGTGCCAGCAGTCTGACAGGGGGAAGGGGAAACACCATATATTTT.

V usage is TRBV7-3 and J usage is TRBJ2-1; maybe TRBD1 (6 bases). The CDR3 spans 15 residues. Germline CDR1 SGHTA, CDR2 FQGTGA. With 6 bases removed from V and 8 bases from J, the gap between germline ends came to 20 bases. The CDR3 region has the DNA TGTGCCAGCAGTAGTGGGGGCCCCGTTAGTCATGAGCAGTTCTTC. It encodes CASSSGGPVSHEQFF.

CDR3 loop: CAWSENRGNEQFF. CDR3 DNA: TGTGCCTGGAGTGAGAACAGGGGTAATGAGCAGTTCTTC. The chain recombines TRBV30 with TRBJ2-1; 7 bases are shared with TRBD1. V was clipped by 1 base and J by 7 bases; unmatched bases: 4. The CDR3 spans 13 residues. Germline CDR1 and CDR2: GTSNPN and SVGIG (reference sequence).

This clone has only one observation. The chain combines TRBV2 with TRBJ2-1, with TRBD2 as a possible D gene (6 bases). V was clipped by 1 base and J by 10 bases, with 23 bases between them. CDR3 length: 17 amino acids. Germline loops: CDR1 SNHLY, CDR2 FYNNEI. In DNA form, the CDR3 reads TGTGCCAGCAGTGAAGGTTCGATGTACCGGCGGGGTAACGAGCAGTTCTTC. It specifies CASSEGSMYRRGNEQFF.

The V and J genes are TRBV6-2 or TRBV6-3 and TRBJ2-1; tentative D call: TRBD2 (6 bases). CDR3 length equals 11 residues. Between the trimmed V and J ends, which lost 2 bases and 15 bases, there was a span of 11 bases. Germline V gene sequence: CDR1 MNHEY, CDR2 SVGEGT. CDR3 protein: CASSYMRETFF. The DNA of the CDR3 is TGTGCCAGCAGTTACATGCGGGAAACGTTCTTC.

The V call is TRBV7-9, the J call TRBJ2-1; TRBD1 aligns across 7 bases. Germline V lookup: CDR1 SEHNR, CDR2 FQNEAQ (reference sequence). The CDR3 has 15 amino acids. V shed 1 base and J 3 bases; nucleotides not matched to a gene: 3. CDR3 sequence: CASSLVQGDYNEQFF. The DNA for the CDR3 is TGTGCCAGCAGCTTAGTGCAGGGGGACTACAATGAGCAGTTCTTC.

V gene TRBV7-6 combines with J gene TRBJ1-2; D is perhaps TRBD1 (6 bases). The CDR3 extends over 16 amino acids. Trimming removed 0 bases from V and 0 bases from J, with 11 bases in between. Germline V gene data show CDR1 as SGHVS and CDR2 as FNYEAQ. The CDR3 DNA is TGTGCCAGCAGCTTAGCGCTAAAGGGGGCTAACTATGGCTACACCTTC. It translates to CASSLALKGANYGYTF. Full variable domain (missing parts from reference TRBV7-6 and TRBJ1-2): GAGVSQSPRYKVTKRGQDVALRCDPISGHVSLYWYRQALGQGPEFLTYFNYEAQQDKSGLPNDRFSAERPEGSISTLTIQRTEQRDSAMYRCASSLALKGANYGYTFGSGTRLTVV.

In nucleotides, the CDR3 is TGTGCCAGCAGCCAACTGAGCGGGGTCCCGTTCAATGAGCAGTTCTTC. This encodes CASSQLSGVPFNEQFF. This chain joins TRBV3-1 (or the pseudogene TRBV3-2) and TRBJ2-1, with 7 positions matching TRBD2. Germline CDR1 LGHDT, CDR2 YNNKEL (reference sequence). The CDR3 extends over 16 amino acids. The ends lost 2 bases at V and 6 bases at J; junction bases unmatched: 10.

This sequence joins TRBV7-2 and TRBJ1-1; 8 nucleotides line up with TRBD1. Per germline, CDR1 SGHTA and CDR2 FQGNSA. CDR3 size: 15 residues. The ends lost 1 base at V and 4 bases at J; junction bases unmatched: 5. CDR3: CASSLEAGGGTEAFF. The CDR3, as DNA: TGTGCCAGCAGCTTAGAGGCAGGGGGCGGCACTGAAGCTTTCTTT. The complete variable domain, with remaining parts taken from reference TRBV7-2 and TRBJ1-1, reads GAGVSQSPSNKVTEKGKDVELRCDPISGHTALYWYRQSLGQGLEFLIYFQGNSAPDKSGLPSDRFSAERTGGSVSTLTIQRTQQEDSAVYLCASSLEAGGGTEAFFGQGTRLTVV.

CDR3 nucleotides: TGCGCCAGCAGCGCAGGGATAAGCGGAAACACCATATATTTT. It codes for CASSAGISGNTIYF. The V call is TRBV5-1, the J call TRBJ1-3, with D perhaps TRBD1 (5 bases). Per germline, CDR1 SGHRS and CDR2 YFSETQ. The CDR3 is 14 residues long. V was shortened by 4 bases and J by 4 bases, with 12 bases between the two germline ends.

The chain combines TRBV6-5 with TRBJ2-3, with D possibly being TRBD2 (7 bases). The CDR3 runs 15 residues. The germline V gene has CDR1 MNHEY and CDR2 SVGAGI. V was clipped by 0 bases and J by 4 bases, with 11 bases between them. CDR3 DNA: TGTGCCAGCAGTTACTCGAACGGGGGGCCAGATACGCAGTATTTT. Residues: CASSYSNGGPDTQYF.

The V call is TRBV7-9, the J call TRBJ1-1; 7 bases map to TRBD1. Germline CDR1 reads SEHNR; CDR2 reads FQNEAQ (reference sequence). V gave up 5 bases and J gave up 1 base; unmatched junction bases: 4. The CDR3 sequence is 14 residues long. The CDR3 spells CASSPGTENTEAFF. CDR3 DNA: TGTGCCAGCAGCCCCGGGACAGAGAACACTGAAGCTTTCTTT.

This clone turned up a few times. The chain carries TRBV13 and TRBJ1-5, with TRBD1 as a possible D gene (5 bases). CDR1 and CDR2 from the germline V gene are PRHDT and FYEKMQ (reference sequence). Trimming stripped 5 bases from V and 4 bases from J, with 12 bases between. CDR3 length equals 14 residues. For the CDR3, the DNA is TGTGCCAGCAGCCGGCGACAGTCAAATCAGCCCCAGCATTTT. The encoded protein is CASSRRQSNQPQHF.

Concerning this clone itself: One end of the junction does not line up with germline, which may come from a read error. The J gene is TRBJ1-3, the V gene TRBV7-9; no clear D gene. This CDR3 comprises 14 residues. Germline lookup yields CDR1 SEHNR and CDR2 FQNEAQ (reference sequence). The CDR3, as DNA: TGTGCCAGCAGCTTACCGTCGACTGGGAACACCATATATTTT. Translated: CASSLPSTGNTIYF.

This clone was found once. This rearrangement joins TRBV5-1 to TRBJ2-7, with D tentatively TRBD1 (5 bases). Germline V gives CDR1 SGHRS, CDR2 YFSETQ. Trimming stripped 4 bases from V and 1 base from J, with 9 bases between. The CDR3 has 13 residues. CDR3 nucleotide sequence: TGCGCCAGCAGCCTGACAGAGTCCTACGAGCAGTACTTC. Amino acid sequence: CASSLTESYEQYF.

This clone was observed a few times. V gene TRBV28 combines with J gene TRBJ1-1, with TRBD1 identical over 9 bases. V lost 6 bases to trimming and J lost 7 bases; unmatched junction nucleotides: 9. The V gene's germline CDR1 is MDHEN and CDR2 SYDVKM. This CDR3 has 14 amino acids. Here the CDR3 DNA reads TGTGCCAGCAGCTCCCCGGGACAGGGCTTTGAAGCTTTCTTT. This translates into CASSSPGQGFEAFF.

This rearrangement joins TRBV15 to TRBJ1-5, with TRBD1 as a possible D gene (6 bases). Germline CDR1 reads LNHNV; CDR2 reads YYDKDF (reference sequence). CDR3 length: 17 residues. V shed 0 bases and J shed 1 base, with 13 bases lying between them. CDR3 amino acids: CATSRDLQGWSNQPQHF. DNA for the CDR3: TGTGCCACCAGCAGAGATCTACAGGGTTGGAGCAATCAGCCCCAGCATTTT.

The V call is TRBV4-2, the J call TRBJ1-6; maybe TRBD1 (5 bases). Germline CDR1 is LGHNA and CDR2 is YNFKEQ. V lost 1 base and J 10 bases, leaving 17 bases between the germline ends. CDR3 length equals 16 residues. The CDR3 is CASSQVGAGGGSPLHF. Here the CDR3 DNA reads TGTGCCAGCAGCCAAGTCGGGGCCGGGGGTGGATCACCCCTCCACTTT.